The next 17 T cell receptor beta chains were all read from a single sample in a study of blood T cell repertoires in COVID-19. Sequencing used immunoSEQ multiplex PCR; TCRdb keeps in-frame clones, though not all of them. The table shows about 120,000 clones, with roughly nine tenths occurring only once. The sample taken for sequencing was peripheral blood. The receptors were gathered from a middle-aged man with active COVID-19.

At least ten counts were recorded for this clone. The chain carries TRBV18 and TRBJ2-7, with 8 bases lining up with TRBD1. With V trimmed by 5 bases and J by 6 bases, 3 bases remained unmatched. This CDR3 has 12 amino acids. Germline CDR1 KGHSH, CDR2 LQKENI. The CDR3 loop reads CASSVTGAEQYV. For the CDR3, the DNA is TGTGCCAGCTCAGTGACAGGGGCCGAGCAGTACGTC.

The V gene is TRBV11-3, the J gene TRBJ2-1, with 9 nucleotides matching TRBD1. The germline gives CDR1 SGHNT, CDR2 YENEEA. The CDR3 is 16 amino acids. V was clipped by 0 bases and J by 2 bases; unmatched bases: 2. The CDR3 DNA is TGTGCCAGCAGCTTAGATACAGGGGGCGCCTACAATGAGCAGTTCTTC. Amino acids: CASSLDTGGAYNEQFF.

The chain has TRBV29-1 and TRBJ2-7, with 7 bases fitting TRBD2. The germline V gene has CDR1 SQVTM and CDR2 ANQGSEA. This CDR3 contains 12 residues. The trim removed 4 bases at V and 2 bases at J, leaving 2 bases unmatched. The CDR3 loop is CSVASGTYEQYF. CDR3 DNA sequence: TGCAGCGTTGCTAGCGGAACCTACGAGCAGTACTTC.

The V gene is TRBV7-2, the J gene TRBJ2-1, with TRBD1 matching over 10 bases. This CDR3 is 15 amino acids long. The trim removed 4 bases at V and 0 bases at J, leaving 0 bases unmatched. CDR1 and CDR2 (germline): SGHTA, FQGNSA. CDR3 in amino acids: CASSWDRGSYNEQFF. For the CDR3, the DNA is TGTGCCAGCAGCTGGGACAGGGGCTCCTACAATGAGCAGTTCTTC.

J is TRBJ2-3 and V is TRBV10-2; possible D gene TRBD1, 5 bases. The CDR3 runs to 12 residues. Germline-derived CDR1 and CDR2 are WSHSY and SAAADI. V dropped 3 bases and J dropped 4 bases, with 5 bases sitting between them. CDR3 DNA sequence: TGCGCCAGCAGTGAAGGGGCAGATACGCAGTATTTT. It encodes CASSEGADTQYF.

Here the CDR3 reads CASRGVGAGEKLFF. CDR3 DNA: TGTGCTTCCAGGGGGGTGGGCGCGGGTGAAAAACTGTTTTTT. The chain couples TRBV6-5 to TRBJ1-4, with 7 bases lining up with TRBD1. This CDR3 is built from 14 residues. Germline V gene data show CDR1 as MNHEY and CDR2 as SVGAGI.

This sequence joins TRBV7-3 and TRBJ2-3; D gene uncertain. Germline loops: CDR1 SGHTA, CDR2 FQGTGA. The germline V and J ends were trimmed by 3 bases and 2 bases, with 3 bases remaining between them. CDR3 length: 12 residues. In nucleotides, the CDR3 is TGTGCCAGCAGCTTCAACACAGATACGCAGTATTTT. Its translation: CASSFNTDTQYF.

The gene calls are TRBV6-1 and TRBJ2-3, with 8 bases identical to TRBD2. With 0 bases clipped from V and 1 base from J, the junction kept 15 bases outside the gene matches. Germline V CDR1 and CDR2: MNHNS, SASEGT. This CDR3 comprises 20 residues. CDR3 region: CASSEARGLVLGLGTDTQYF. CDR3 DNA: TGTGCCAGCAGTGAAGCCCGGGGACTAGTTTTAGGGCTAGGCACAGATACGCAGTATTTT.

The rearrangement links TRBV28 to TRBJ2-3, with 9 bases fitting TRBD1. The CDR3 is 15 residues long. Germline loops: CDR1 MDHEN, CDR2 SYDVKM. Losses at the gene ends were 6 bases for V and 5 bases for J; bases not matched to a gene: 9. The CDR3 protein is CASRGTGRRRDTQYF. The CDR3 DNA is TGTGCCAGCAGGGGGACAGGGAGGAGAAGAGATACGCAGTATTTT.

The chain employs TRBV11-2 and TRBJ2-2, with D tentatively TRBD2 (6 bases). The CDR3 length is 14 residues. CDR1 is SGHAT and CDR2 is FQNNGV in the germline V gene. The ends were cut back, 7 bases at V and 5 bases at J, with 14 bases in the middle. CDR3 coding DNA: TGTGCCAGCAACTCCCAAGCGGGTACCGGGGAGCTGTTTTTT. It encodes CASNSQAGTGELFF.

The chain has TRBV27 and TRBJ2-7; 10 positions agree with TRBD2. Germline CDR1 MNHEY, CDR2 SMNVEV (reference sequence). Germline trimming cut 0 bases from V and 6 bases from J; bases unmatched to any gene: 11. The CDR3 contains 17 residues. CDR3 sequence reads: CASSLSASGGLRGEQYF. The CDR3 coding sequence is TGTGCCAGCAGTTTATCGGCTAGCGGGGGTCTCCGGGGCGAGCAGTACTTC.

This clone was counted once. The genes are TRBV6-6 and TRBJ1-2; 7 bases align to TRBD1. This CDR3 spans 14 amino acids. J gave up 5 bases and V 7 bases, and 10 bases lay outside the gene matches. Per germline, CDR1 MNHNY and CDR2 SVGAGI (reference sequence). In nucleotides, the CDR3 is TGTGCCAGCAACCAGGGACAGCAGCGGTATGGCTACACCTTC. Translated, it gives CASNQGQQRYGYTF.

This chain links TRBV6-1 with TRBJ1-5; D possibly corresponds to TRBD1 (6 bases). The CDR3 totals 16 residues. Trimming left V 3 bases short and J 0 bases short, with 12 bases between. Germline V gene sequence: CDR1 MNHNS, CDR2 SASEGT. The DNA for the CDR3 is TGTGCCAGCAGTGACGCAGGGACACATAGCAATCAGCCCCAGCATTTT. Protein: CASSDAGTHSNQPQHF.

The chain employs TRBV6-5 and TRBJ1-5, with unresolved D. With 2 bases removed from V and 14 bases from J, the gap between germline ends came to 19 bases. This CDR3 has 14 residues. The V gene's germline CDR1 is MNHEY and CDR2 SVGAGI. The CDR3 here is CASSYREASSEKHF. The CDR3 coding sequence is TGTGCCAGCAGTTACCGGGAGGCCTCATCAGAGAAGCATTTT.

The chain employs TRBV4-1 and TRBJ2-4; tentative D call: TRBD2 (5 bases). Trimming took off 3 bases at V and 1 base at J, with 10 bases between the two ends. The CDR3 covers 15 residues. From germline, CDR1 is MGHRA and CDR2 YSYEKL. The CDR3 sequence: CASSQGDTAKNIQYF. The DNA of the CDR3 is TGCGCCAGCAGCCAGGGAGACACCGCCAAAAACATTCAGTACTTC.

V is TRBV5-4 and J is TRBJ2-7; the D gene is possibly TRBD1 (6 bases). The CDR3 runs to 14 residues. Germline assignment: CDR1 SGHNT and CDR2 YYREEE (reference sequence). Trimming left V 5 bases short and J 0 bases short, with 12 bases between. CDR3 amino acids: CASRSWGHSYEQYF. In DNA, the CDR3 is TGTGCCAGCAGGTCGTGGGGGCACTCCTACGAGCAGTACTTC.

The V and J genes are TRBV3-1 (or the pseudogene TRBV3-2) and TRBJ2-1; 14 nucleotides match TRBD2. The J segment lost 10 bases and the V segment lost 1 base, leaving 9 bases of the junction unmatched. This CDR3 contains 17 residues. Germline-derived CDR1 and CDR2 are LGHDT and YNNKEL (reference sequence). CDR3 nucleotide sequence: TGTGCCAGCAGCCAAGGGGCGAGTGGACTAGCGGGAGGCGAGCAGTTCTTC. Translated: CASSQGASGLAGGEQFF.